Presented here are 26 T cell receptor beta chains from one specimen sequenced in a study of blood T cell repertoires in COVID-19. Sequencing was performed with immunoSEQ multiplex PCR; in TCRdb, only in-frame clones are kept and a portion is missing. The sample consists of roughly 340,000 clones, around nine tenths of them appearing once. Sequences were obtained from peripheral blood. The receptors here all came from a woman aged 18-35 years who had recovered from COVID-19.

The V gene is TRBV2, the J gene TRBJ2-5; the match to TRBD2 covers 7 bases. The V gene's germline CDR1 is SNHLY and CDR2 FYNNEI. This CDR3 has 13 amino acids. J gave up 5 bases and V 4 bases, and 4 bases lay outside the gene matches. This CDR3 reads CASSVGGGETQYF. As DNA, the CDR3 is TGTGCCAGCAGTGTGGGGGGAGGGGAGACCCAGTACTTC.

The rearrangement links TRBV28 to TRBJ2-1; 7 positions match TRBD2. V dropped 4 bases and J dropped 6; count of bases not matched to a gene: 12. The CDR3 has 16 residues. Germline CDR1 is MDHEN and CDR2 is SYDVKM. CDR3 protein: CASSSLRREGPNEQFF. The CDR3 nucleotides are TGTGCCAGCAGTTCCCTTCGAAGGGAGGGCCCCAATGAGCAGTTCTTC.

CDR3 protein: CASSLRQGEGIQYF. Written as DNA, the CDR3 is TGTGCCAGCAGCTTAAGACAGGGGGAGGGCATTCAGTACTTC. V gene TRBV7-2 combines with J gene TRBJ2-4; 9 nucleotides align to TRBD1. The CDR3 covers 14 residues. CDR1 is SGHTA, CDR2 FQGNSA, per germline. Trimming removed 2 bases from V and 9 bases from J; junction bases left unmatched: 5.

This clone was counted a single time. The J gene is TRBJ2-3, the V gene TRBV7-8; perhaps TRBD2 as D (5 bases). V was clipped by 3 bases and J by 4 bases, with 17 bases between them. This CDR3 has 16 amino acids. Germline lookup yields CDR1 SGHVS and CDR2 FQNEAQ. This CDR3 reads CASSLGVGVGPDTQYF. For the CDR3, the DNA is TGTGCCAGCAGCTTGGGAGTGGGAGTGGGCCCAGATACGCAGTATTTT.

The chain combines TRBV11-2 with TRBJ2-7; D gene unclear. Between the trimmed V and J ends, which lost 10 bases and 0 bases, there was a span of 10 bases. Germline assignment: CDR1 SGHAT and CDR2 FQNNGV. The CDR3 loop spans 12 amino acids. The CDR3 loop reads CATSTSSYEQYV. Written as DNA, the CDR3 is TGTGCCACCTCAACAAGCTCCTACGAGCAGTACGTC.

This clone occurred a few times. This chain connects TRBV13 to TRBJ2-7; D gene unclear. The CDR3 is 12 amino acids. Germline V gene lookup returns CDR1 PRHDT and CDR2 FYEKMQ (reference sequence). V dropped 4 bases and J dropped 5 bases, with 9 bases sitting between them. Written as DNA, the CDR3 is TGTGCCAGCAGCTCCCGTGTTAACGAGCAGTACGTC. This gives the protein CASSSRVNEQYV.

J is TRBJ1-4 and V is TRBV5-4; TRBD1 matches at 7 bases. Germline CDR1 reads SGHNT; CDR2 reads YYREEE (reference sequence). The trim removed 4 bases at V and 7 bases at J, leaving 7 bases unmatched. This CDR3 contains 14 residues. The chain's CDR3 is CASSAGQTLEKLFF. The CDR3 region has the DNA TGTGCCAGCAGCGCGGGACAGACCCTTGAAAAACTGTTTTTT.

The rearrangement links TRBV5-4 to TRBJ1-1; 7 nucleotides agree with TRBD1. Germline values: CDR1 SGHNT, CDR2 YYREEE (reference sequence). The CDR3 has 17 amino acids. V was clipped by 2 bases and J by 0 bases; unmatched bases: 10. The CDR3 sequence: CASSFDRVGGVNTEAFF. The CDR3 region has the DNA TGTGCCAGCAGCTTTGACAGGGTAGGAGGGGTGAACACTGAAGCTTTCTTT.

This rearrangement joins TRBV5-3 to TRBJ2-7; 7 positions agree with TRBD1. TRBV5-3 is sorted into the ORF group, with uncertain function. V shed 4 bases and J 2 bases; nucleotides not matched to a gene: 9. The CDR3 consists of 15 residues. As DNA, the CDR3 is TGTGCCAGAAGCCGCGGACAGGATACTCCCTACGAGCAGTACGTC. Its protein product is CARSRGQDTPYEQYV.

Notes on this clone: One end of the junction is discordant with germline, which a read error may explain. This chain links TRBV15 with TRBJ2-3; D is undetermined. Germline lookup yields CDR1 LNHNV and CDR2 YYDKDF (reference sequence). The length of the CDR3 is 15 residues. CDR3 sequence reads: CATSTGKLSTDTQYF. In DNA, the CDR3 is TGTGCCACCAGCACCGGAAAACTAAGCACGGATACGCAGTATTTT.

The rearrangement uses TRBV7-2 and TRBJ2-1; D perhaps matches TRBD1 (5 bases). This CDR3 region has 16 residues. CDR1 is SGHTA and CDR2 is FQGNSA in the germline V gene. Trimming cost V 2 bases and J 0 bases, with 11 bases left between them. CDR3 sequence: CASSLKGQRSYNEQFF. The DNA for the CDR3 is TGTGCCAGCAGCTTAAAAGGACAACGCTCCTACAATGAGCAGTTCTTC. Combining the CDR3 with reference TRBV7-2 and TRBJ2-1 gives the whole variable domain GAGVSQSPSNKVTEKGKDVELRCDPISGHTALYWYRQSLGQGLEFLIYFQGNSAPDKSGLPSDRFSAERTGGSVSTLTIQRTQQEDSAVYLCASSLKGQRSYNEQFFGPGTRLTVL.

This clone came up once. This chain joins TRBV6-2 or TRBV6-3 and TRBJ1-2; D perhaps matches TRBD1 (5 bases). The CDR3 is made up of 12 amino acids. Germline loops: CDR1 MNHEY, CDR2 SVGEGT. V lost 5 bases, J lost 7 bases, and 11 bases lay in between. Written as DNA, the CDR3 is TGTGCCAGCAGTCAGGGTTTAGGTGGCTACACCTTC. This codes for CASSQGLGGYTF.

The chain is built from TRBV7-9 and TRBJ2-7; 9 nucleotides agree with TRBD1. The CDR3 loop spans 14 amino acids. V lost 4 bases to trimming and J lost 2 bases; unmatched junction nucleotides: 3. Germline V gives CDR1 SEHNR, CDR2 FQNEAQ (reference sequence). The chain's CDR3 is CASSWDRATYEQYV. CDR3 nucleotides: TGTGCCAGCAGCTGGGACAGGGCAACCTACGAGCAGTACGTC.

J is TRBJ1-4 and V is TRBV24-1; TRBD1 agrees at 12 bases. The CDR3 contains 17 residues. Germline values: CDR1 KGHDR, CDR2 SFDVKD. V trimming: 3 bases; J trimming: 8 bases; junction bases outside the gene matches: 9. CDR3 region: CATSDGTGGYVREKLFF. The CDR3 DNA reads TGTGCCACCAGTGATGGGACAGGGGGCTACGTACGGGAAAAACTGTTTTTT.

The CDR3 DNA follows: TGTGCCAGCAGCTTAGCGCCGGCGGTCTCCTATGGCTACACCTTC. It specifies CASSLAPAVSYGYTF. The J gene is TRBJ1-2, the V gene TRBV7-8; D remains unclear. This CDR3 has 15 amino acids. Germline V gene sequence: CDR1 SGHVS, CDR2 FQNEAQ. V lost 0 bases and J lost 4, with 12 bases in between.

The chain is built from TRBV10-2 and TRBJ2-1; a possible D gene is TRBD1 (6 bases). The CDR3 extends over 14 amino acids. CDR1 and CDR2 (germline): WSHSY, SAAADI. Trimming shortened V by 7 bases and J by 2 bases, and 12 bases separated the two germline ends. The CDR3 DNA sequence: TGCGCCAGCAATCGGCAGGGGCCCTACAATGAGCAGTTCTTC. Protein sequence: CASNRQGPYNEQFF.

This chain uses TRBV7-9 with TRBJ2-1, with D unresolved. V lost 4 bases and J 2 bases, leaving 12 bases between the germline ends. Germline V gene data show CDR1 as SEHNR and CDR2 as FQNEAQ (reference sequence). The CDR3 is 15 amino acids. This CDR3 reads CASSSLVEPYNEQFF. CDR3 DNA sequence: TGTGCCAGCAGCTCCCTAGTGGAACCCTACAATGAGCAGTTCTTC. The variable domain in full, completed from reference TRBV7-9 and TRBJ2-1, reads DTGVSQNPRHKITKRGQNVTFRCDPISEHNRLYWYRQTLGQGPEFLTYFQNEAQLEKSRLLSDRFSAERPKGSFSTLEIQRTEQGDSAMYLCASSSLVEPYNEQFFGPGTRLTVL.

CDR3 protein: CASSRKGTAPGYTF. Here the CDR3 DNA reads TGTGCCAGCAGCCGAAAAGGGACAGCCCCTGGCTACACCTTC. V usage is TRBV5-8 and J usage is TRBJ1-2; 7 bases fit TRBD1. The CDR3 extends over 14 amino acids. Germline trimming cut 4 bases from V and 7 bases from J; bases unmatched to any gene: 10. Looked up from germline, CDR1 is SGHTS and CDR2 is YDEGEE.

V usage is TRBV11-3 and J usage is TRBJ2-5; D is ambiguous. This CDR3 has 14 amino acids. Germline assignment: CDR1 SGHNT and CDR2 YENEEA. V was clipped by 2 bases and J by 4 bases, with 11 bases between them. CDR3 DNA sequence: TGTGCCAGCAGCTTACGTGACTTTGGAGAGACCCAGTACTTC. Amino acids: CASSLRDFGETQYF.

The chain links TRBV25-1 to TRBJ2-2; 11 nucleotides agree with TRBD2. J was trimmed by 5 bases and V by 3 bases; bases with no gene match: 8. The CDR3 is 17 residues long. Germline V gene data show CDR1 as MGHDK and CDR2 as SYGVNS. The CDR3 is CASSEVLAGVVTGELFF. CDR3 in DNA: TGTGCCAGCAGTGAGGTACTAGCGGGAGTAGTTACCGGGGAGCTGTTTTTT.

The chain carries TRBV9 and TRBJ2-3, with D unresolved. CDR1 and CDR2 (germline): SGDLS, YYNGEE. This CDR3 spans 13 amino acids. V lost 5 bases and J lost 5, with 12 bases in between. CDR3: CASSPSREDTQYF. The CDR3 DNA is TGTGCCAGCAGTCCCTCTAGAGAAGATACGCAGTATTTT.

J is TRBJ2-3 and V is TRBV7-6; D is unclear. Trimming took off 1 base at V and 1 base at J, with 6 bases between the two ends. The CDR3 runs 14 residues. Per germline, CDR1 SGHVS and CDR2 FNYEAQ. The CDR3 sequence: CASSLGAGTDTQYF. The CDR3 DNA follows: TGTGCCAGCAGCTTAGGGGCTGGCACAGATACGCAGTATTTT.

The chain combines TRBV7-2 with TRBJ2-1; 9 nucleotides agree with TRBD2. The CDR3 consists of 17 residues. From germline, CDR1 is SGHTA and CDR2 FQGNSA. V dropped 1 base and J dropped 7; count of bases not matched to a gene: 11. CDR3 sequence (DNA): TGTGCCAGCAGCTTAGTTCTGGCGGGAGGGCCGCGGAATGAGCAGTTCTTC. Its translation is CASSLVLAGGPRNEQFF. The entire variable domain, with the rest obtained from reference TRBV7-2 and TRBJ2-1, is as follows: GAGVSQSPSNKVTEKGKDVELRCDPISGHTALYWYRQSLGQGLEFLIYFQGNSAPDKSGLPSDRFSAERTGGSVSTLTIQRTQQEDSAVYLCASSLVLAGGPRNEQFFGPGTRLTVL.

V is TRBV28 and J is TRBJ2-7; 10 nucleotides match TRBD2. V lost 6 bases and J lost 2; bases outside the gene matches: 7. The CDR3 length is 15 residues. The germline CDR1 and CDR2 sequences are MDHEN and SYDVKM. The CDR3 spells CASSTSGIIPYEQYV. CDR3 DNA: TGTGCCAGCAGCACTAGCGGGATTATCCCCTACGAGCAGTACGTC.

The genes are TRBV11-3 and TRBJ1-1; the D gene is possibly TRBD1 (5 bases). This CDR3 contains 15 residues. Trimming took 4 bases from V and 4 from J, leaving 16 bases between them. Per the germline V gene, CDR1 is SGHNT and CDR2 is YENEEA. The CDR3 DNA sequence: TGTGCCAGCAGCTCTCGGGGGGGTGGGGGCACTGAAGCTTTCTTT. Its protein product is CASSSRGGGGTEAFF.

The V call is TRBV11-2, the J call TRBJ2-5; possible D gene TRBD2, 7 bases. V lost 5 bases, J lost 5 bases, and 18 bases lay in between. Germline CDR1 reads SGHAT; CDR2 reads FQNNGV. This CDR3 has 15 amino acids. The CDR3 DNA is TGTGCCAGCAGCAATCCTGGGGGGGGCTCGGAGACCCAGTACTTC. Its protein is CASSNPGGGSETQYF. The entire variable domain, with the rest obtained from reference TRBV11-2 and TRBJ2-5, is as follows: EAGVAQSPRYKIIEKRQSVAFWCNPISGHATLYWYQQILGQGPKLLIQFQNNGVVDDSQLPKDRFSAERLKGVDSTLKIQPAKLEDSAVYLCASSNPGGGSETQYFGPGTRLLVL.